Listed below are T cell receptor beta chains from one sample, sequenced in a study of control samples from healthy donors and cancer patients. Generated by immunoSEQ multiplex PCR, the TCRdb table keeps only in-frame clones and is missing some. The sample carries about 46,000 clones, roughly 90% recorded once. The sequencing sample was made of PBMCs. All receptors derive from a man aged 45-65 years with head and neck cancer. Each CDR3 is given with its conserved first and last residue. D genes are given only for firm matches. Clone size, where shown, is once, few, many, or a class for clones that have expanded.

>.|TRBJ2-2|TRBV2|.
TGTGCCAGCAGGGGCACCGGGGAGCTGTTTTTT
CASRGTGELFF
>.|TRBJ1-5|TRBV4-3|.
TGCGCCAGCAGCCTAGACAGGTTCAATCAGCCCCAGCATTTT
CASSLDRFNQPQHF
>.|TRBJ2-3|TRBV21-1|.
TGTGCCAGCAGCAAAGTTTCCGGGGGGGGCGCAGATACGCAGTATTTT
CASSKVSGGGADTQYF
>.|TRBJ2-1|TRBV30|.
TGTGCCTGGAGTAAGATAGCGAGCGATGAGCAGTTCTTC
CAWSKIASDEQFF
>.|TRBJ2-7|TRBV18|.
TGTGCCAGCTCATCAAGGGACTCCTACGAGCAGTACTTC
CASSSRDSYEQYF
>.|TRBJ2-1|TRBV2|.
TGTGCCAGCAGTGAACTCGGCAGGGGCCCCCCTAGGACCTATTCCTACAATGAGCAGTTCTTC
CASSELGRGPPRTYSYNEQFF
>.|TRBJ1-2|TRBV5-5|TRBD1
TGTGCCAGCAGCGCCCGGGGGGCAGGGGGGCACGGCTACACCTTC
CASSARGAGGHGYTF
>once|TRBJ2-3|TRBV5-1|.
TGCGCCAGCAGCTTGGGACCAATAGGGAGGGGGACAGATACGCAGTATTTT
CASSLGPIGRGTDTQYF
>.|TRBJ1-1|TRBV6-5|.
TGTGCCAGCAGTTACGGACGGGTCACTGAGGCTTTCTTT
CASSYGRVTEAFF
>.|TRBJ2-7|TRBV28|TRBD1
TGTGCCAGCAGCCGGACTCCAGGGGGCTCCTACGAGCAGTACTTC
CASSRTPGGSYEQYF
>.|TRBJ1-1|TRBV4-1|TRBD1
TGCGCCAGCAGTCGTCCGGATACAGGGGTTCGGACTGAAGCTTTCTTT
CASSRPDTGVRTEAFF
>few|TRBJ2-2|TRBV7-3|.
TGTGCCAGCAGCTTAGGCCCGGACTCCGGGGAGCTGTTTTTT
CASSLGPDSGELFF
>.|TRBJ2-2|TRBV3-1/TRBV3-2|.
TGTGCCAGCAGCCAAGAAAGAACAGGGTCGAACACCGGGGAGCTGTTTTTT
CASSQERTGSNTGELFF
>.|TRBJ2-7|TRBV5-4|.
TGTGCCAGCAGCTTGCAGGGACCCTACGAGCAGTACTTC
CASSLQGPYEQYF
>.|TRBJ2-2|TRBV9|TRBD2
TGTGCCAGCAGCTACGGACTAGCGGGCCTTAACACCGGGGAGCTGTTTTTT
CASSYGLAGLNTGELFF
>few|TRBJ1-5|TRBV19|TRBD1
TGTGCCAGTAGTATAGGATGGACAGGGGGCGTTCAGCCCCAGCATTTT
CASSIGWTGGVQPQHF
>.|TRBJ1-5|TRBV19|.
TGTGCCAGTAGTATCAACCCGGCAGGGAGAGGTCAGCCCCAGCATTTT
CASSINPAGRGQPQHF
>once|TRBJ2-7|TRBV7-3|.
TGTGCCAGCAGCTTAAGTCCGTGGCTAGGAGAGCAGTACTTC
CASSLSPWLGEQYF
>.|TRBJ2-1|TRBV5-1|TRBD2
TGCGCCAGCAGCTTGCTAGCGGGACCTTACAATGAGCAGTTCTTC
CASSLLAGPYNEQFF
>.|TRBJ2-5|TRBV15|TRBD2
TGTGCCACCAGCAGAGAAAGCGGGGGGATCCAAGGGCAAGAGACCCAGTACTTC
CATSRESGGIQGQETQYF
>.|TRBJ1-1|TRBV3-1/TRBV3-2|.
TGTGCCAGCAGCCTTGGGGATTGGAACACTGAAGCTTTCTTT
CASSLGDWNTEAFF
>.|TRBJ1-2|TRBV7-9|.
TGTGCCAGCAGCTGGGAGGAAGGGCATTATGGCTACACCTTC
CASSWEEGHYGYTF
>.|TRBJ2-2|TRBV25-1|.
TGTGCCAGCAGTGAATCGGCGCGGGGATCGACCGGGGAGCTGTTTTTT
CASSESARGSTGELFF
>.|TRBJ1-4|TRBV5-4|TRBD1
TGTGCCAGCAGCCGCAGACAGGGTGGTGAAAAACTGTTTTTT
CASSRRQGGEKLFF
>once|TRBJ1-5|TRBV5-1|TRBD1
TGCGCCAGCAGCTTGGGGGACAGAGATCAGCCCCAGCATTTT
CASSLGDRDQPQHF
>.|TRBJ2-2|TRBV18|.
TGTGCCAGCTCACCAACGGTCAGGCCCTCCCCCGGGGAGCTGTTTTTT
CASSPTVRPSPGELFF
>.|TRBJ2-3|TRBV29-1|.
TGCAGCGAGGGCGGAGGTACAGATACGCAGTATTTT
CSEGGGTDTQYF
>.|TRBJ2-3|TRBV3-1/TRBV3-2|TRBD2
TGTGCCAGCAGCCAAAGGACTAGCGGGGGGGCAGATACGCAGTATTTT
CASSQRTSGGADTQYF
>.|TRBJ2-7|TRBV7-2|TRBD1
TGTGCCAGCAGCTTGACAGGGGGCGTATACGAGCAGTACTTC
CASSLTGGVYEQYF
>.|TRBJ1-4|TRBV19|TRBD1
TGTGCCAGTAGTATGGGACAGGGCGCCCGTAATGAAAAACTGTTTTTT
CASSMGQGARNEKLFF
>once|TRBJ1-2|TRBV7-8|TRBD1
TGTGCCAGCAGCCTAGGGGACAGGGGGCAGAGTGGCTACACCTTC
CASSLGDRGQSGYTF
>.|TRBJ1-5|TRBV3-1/TRBV3-2|.
TGTGCCAGCAGCCAAGTAAGGGGGGCAGGGCAGCCCCAGCATTTT
CASSQVRGAGQPQHF
>once|TRBJ2-1|TRBV23-1|TRBD2
TGCGCCAGCAGGCCGGAGAGCGGGAGGGGACCGTCCTACAATGAGCAGTTCTTC
CASRPESGRGPSYNEQFF